This T cell receptor beta chain was identified during a study of cytomegalovirus exposure and HLA in healthy donors. Background on the study: Falling in the Caucasian-associated ancestry cluster were 81% of about 400 genotyped donors. Whole-study results and caveats: In a later analysis, compared with equally common non-associated chains, HLA-associated beta chains were more expanded. In presence/absence analyses, roughly uniform sequencing depth across donors was assumed.

The CDR3 consists of 16 residues. The ends lost 1 base at V and 6 bases at J; junction bases unmatched: 9. Germline V gene data show CDR1 as MNHEY and CDR2 as SVGAGI. In its sample, this clone was seen a few times. Its antigen is not known. The PCR had 60 Vbeta and 13 Jbeta primers. The assay was immunoSEQ multiplex PCR, and TCRdb's table has in-frame clones only and misses some. The data show approximately 100,000 clones, approximately 77% seen once. Healthy bone marrow donors made up the donors. Sequencing used PBMCs. The V and J genes are TRBV6-5 and TRBJ2-1, with TRBD2 matching 7 bases. The TCR was taken from a male donor in good health and CMV-seropositive. CDR3 protein: CASSYLGEGAANEQFF. In nucleotides, the CDR3 is TGTGCCAGCAGTTACTTAGGGGAGGGAGCGGCCAATGAGCAGTTCTTC.